This T cell receptor beta chain originates from a study of T-cell memory formation after mild COVID-19. The study, taken as a whole, reports: Whereas later expanders leaned CD4+, clones contracting day 15 to 85 showed a balanced CD4/CD8 makeup. Of the contracting clones, CD4+ ones lay mainly in CM and EM, and CD8+ ones in EMRA.

Researchers used 5'RACE with constant-segment primers to make TCR alpha and TCR beta cDNA libraries that carry sample barcodes and UMIs. TCRdb itself ran the 5' RACE reads through MiXCR, one entry per CDR3 protein. The repertoire includes approximately 440,000 distinct CDR3 sequences, around 19% of them detected once, and 8.4% sits in the top ten. This clonotype was observed a handful of times. Its matching antigen is unknown. Source material: PBMCs or a T cell subset sorted from them (not recorded which). The TCR comes from an adult woman who had mild COVID-19 (a few samples of this study predate the infection). Cell type and time point are not known.

The CDR3 DNA reads TGTGCCAGCAGCCCCCATAGCGGGGAGAGCTCCTACGAGCAGTACTTC. It encodes CASSPHSGESSYEQYF. This chain links TRBV7-2 with TRBJ2-7, with 8 bases fitting TRBD2. The trim removed 5 bases at V and 0 bases at J, leaving 9 bases unmatched. The CDR3 loop spans 16 amino acids. CDR1 and CDR2 from the germline V gene are SGHTA and FQGNSA.